By frequency in the sample, the clone carrying this T cell receptor beta chain is medium-sized. Its antigen remains unknown. Losses at the gene ends were 3 bases for V and 7 bases for J; bases not matched to a gene: 15. CDR3 length equals 16 residues. Germline V gene sequence: CDR1 SGDLS, CDR2 YYNGEE. The authors diagnosed from clinical symptoms, serum thyroxine, TRAb, thyroid ultrasound and orbital computed tomography. It was from 10 ml of fresh peripheral blood that the PBMCs came. Amplification of the TCR beta CDR3 regions used RNA transcripts (as template). In the first round, RT-PCR was carried out with HTBI primers, and a multiplex PCR formed the second round. TCRdb called the multiplex PCR reads again in MiXCR, with one record for every CDR3 protein. The table has 23,000 or so distinct CDR3 sequences, nearly 50% seen once. This sample stems from a study of Graves' ophthalmopathy and Graves' hyperthyroidism. Whole-study findings and limits: A model of 13 signatures distinguished ophthalmopathy from stable hyperthyroidism at approximately 88% sensitivity and 81.08% specificity. In predicting ophthalmopathy progression, the model reached over 55% sensitivity and roughly 74% specificity.

V and J are TRBV9 and TRBJ2-7; 8 bases map to TRBD2. The origin of this receptor is an adult woman with stable Graves' hyperthyroidism. Sequenced input: peripheral blood. The CDR3 protein is CASSGGVAGLTREQYF. DNA for the CDR3: TGTGCCAGCAGCGGGGGGGTAGCGGGGCTTACGAGGGAGCAGTACTTC.